This T cell receptor beta chain derives from a study of blood T cells in healthy people across ages. This clonotype turned up a few times. The CDR3 length is 14 residues. Trimming shortened V by 8 bases and J by 1 base, and 14 bases separated the two germline ends. Using a J-beta primer mix together with a sample-barcoded 5' primer, a second PCR was run for about 6 to 12 cycles. MiXCR, applied by TCRdb to the 5' RACE reads, yields one record per CDR3 protein. Of roughly 800,000 distinct CDR3 sequences detected, 25% to 30% appear once; the ten largest clones hold 3%. The sample was also linked to a second study, of T cells of mothers and their children. Per that paper: The study sampled three healthy Caucasian mothers and their six children.

The clonotype originates from a boy between 5 and 17 years old in good health. V and J are TRBV12-3 or TRBV12-4 and TRBJ1-1; D not certain. Sequencing was done on a sample of blood. The CDR3 protein is CASAFGEGNTEAFF. The CDR3, as DNA: TGTGCCAGCGCTTTTGGGGAGGGGAACACTGAAGCTTTCTTT.